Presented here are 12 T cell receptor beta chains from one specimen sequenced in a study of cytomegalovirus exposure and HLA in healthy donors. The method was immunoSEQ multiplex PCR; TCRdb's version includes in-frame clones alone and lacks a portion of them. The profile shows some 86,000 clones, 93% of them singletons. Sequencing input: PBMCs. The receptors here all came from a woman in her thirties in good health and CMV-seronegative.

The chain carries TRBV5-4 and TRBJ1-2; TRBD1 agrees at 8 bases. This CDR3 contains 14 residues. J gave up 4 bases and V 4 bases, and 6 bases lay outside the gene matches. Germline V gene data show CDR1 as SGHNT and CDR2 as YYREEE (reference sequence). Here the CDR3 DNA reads TGTGCCAGCAGCCCGGGACAGGAAGGCTATGGCTACACCTTC. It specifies CASSPGQEGYGYTF.

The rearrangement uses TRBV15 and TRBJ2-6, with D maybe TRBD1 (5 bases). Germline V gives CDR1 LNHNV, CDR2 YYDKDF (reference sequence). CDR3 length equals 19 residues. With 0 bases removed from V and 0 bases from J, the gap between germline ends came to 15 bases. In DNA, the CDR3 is TGTGCCACCAGCAGAGACTGGACAAGTCCGGTCTCTGGGGCCAACGTCCTGACTTTC. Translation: CATSRDWTSPVSGANVLTF.

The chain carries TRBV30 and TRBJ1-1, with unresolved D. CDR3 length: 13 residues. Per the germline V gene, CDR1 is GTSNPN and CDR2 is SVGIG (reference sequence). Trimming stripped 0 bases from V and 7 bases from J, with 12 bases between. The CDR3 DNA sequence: TGTGCCTGGAGTGTAATCCTCGTCGGTGAAGCTTTCTTT. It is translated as CAWSVILVGEAFF.

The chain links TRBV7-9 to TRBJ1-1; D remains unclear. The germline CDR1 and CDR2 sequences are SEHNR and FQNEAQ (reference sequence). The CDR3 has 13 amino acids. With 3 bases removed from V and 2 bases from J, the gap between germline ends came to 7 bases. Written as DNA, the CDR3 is TGTGCCAGCAGCTTTCCAGGCAACACTGAAGCTTTCTTT. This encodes CASSFPGNTEAFF. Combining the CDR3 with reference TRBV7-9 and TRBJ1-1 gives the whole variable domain DTGVSQNPRHKITKRGQNVTFRCDPISEHNRLYWYRQTLGQGPEFLTYFQNEAQLEKSRLLSDRFSAERPKGSFSTLEIQRTEQGDSAMYLCASSFPGNTEAFFGQGTRLTVV.

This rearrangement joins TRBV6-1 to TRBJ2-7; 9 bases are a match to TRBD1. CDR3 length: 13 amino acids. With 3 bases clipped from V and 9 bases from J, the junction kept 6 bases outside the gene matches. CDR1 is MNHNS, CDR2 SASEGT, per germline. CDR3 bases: TGTGCCAGCAGTGAGAAGAGACAGGGGGGGCAGTACTTC. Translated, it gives CASSEKRQGGQYF.

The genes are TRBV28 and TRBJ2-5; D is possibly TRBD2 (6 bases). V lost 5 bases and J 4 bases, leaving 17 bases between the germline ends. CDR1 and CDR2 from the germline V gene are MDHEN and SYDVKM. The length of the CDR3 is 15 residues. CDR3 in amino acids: CASSPAGRDSETQYF. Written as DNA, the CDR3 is TGTGCCAGCAGTCCTGCGGGTAGGGACTCAGAGACCCAGTACTTC.

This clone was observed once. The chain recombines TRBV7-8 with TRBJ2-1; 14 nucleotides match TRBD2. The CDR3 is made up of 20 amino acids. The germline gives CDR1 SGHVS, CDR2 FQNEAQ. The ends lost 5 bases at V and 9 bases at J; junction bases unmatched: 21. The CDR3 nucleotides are TGTGCCAGCAGCCTTCGCCCGAAGTATCCGGGACTAGCGGGAGTAAGTGAGCAGTTCTTC. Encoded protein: CASSLRPKYPGLAGVSEQFF. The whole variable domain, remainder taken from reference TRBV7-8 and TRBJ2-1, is GAGVSQSPRYKVAKRGQDVALRCDPISGHVSLFWYQQALGQGPEFLTYFQNEAQLDKSGLPSDRFFAERPEGSVSTLKIQRTQQEDSAVYLCASSLRPKYPGLAGVSEQFFGPGTRLTVL.

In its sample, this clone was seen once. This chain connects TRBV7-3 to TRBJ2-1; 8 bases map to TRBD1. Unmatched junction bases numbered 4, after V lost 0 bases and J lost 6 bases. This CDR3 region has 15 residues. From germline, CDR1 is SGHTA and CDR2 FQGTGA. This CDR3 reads CASSLTSTGGNEQFF. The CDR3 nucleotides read TGTGCCAGCAGCTTAACGTCTACAGGGGGCAATGAGCAGTTCTTC.

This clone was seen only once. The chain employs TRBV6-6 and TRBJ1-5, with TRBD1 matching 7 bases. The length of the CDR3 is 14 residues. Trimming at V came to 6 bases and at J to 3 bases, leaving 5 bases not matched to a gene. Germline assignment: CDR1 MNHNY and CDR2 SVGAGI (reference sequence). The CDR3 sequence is CASRPQGSNQPQHF. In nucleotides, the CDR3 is TGTGCCAGCAGACCACAGGGGTCCAATCAGCCCCAGCATTTT.

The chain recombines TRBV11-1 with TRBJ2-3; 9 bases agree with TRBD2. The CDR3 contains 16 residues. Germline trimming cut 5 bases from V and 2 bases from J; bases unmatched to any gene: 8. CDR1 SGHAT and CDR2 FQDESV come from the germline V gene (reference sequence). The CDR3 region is CASSLQAGGYTDTQYF. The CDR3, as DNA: TGTGCCAGCAGCCTACAGGCGGGGGGGTACACAGATACGCAGTATTTT.

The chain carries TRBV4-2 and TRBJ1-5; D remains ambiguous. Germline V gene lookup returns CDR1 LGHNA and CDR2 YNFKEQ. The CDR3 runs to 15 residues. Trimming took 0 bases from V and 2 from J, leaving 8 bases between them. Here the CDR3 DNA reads TGTGCCAGCAGCCAAGAGAAGGCGGGCAATCAGCCCCAGCATTTT. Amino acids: CASSQEKAGNQPQHF.

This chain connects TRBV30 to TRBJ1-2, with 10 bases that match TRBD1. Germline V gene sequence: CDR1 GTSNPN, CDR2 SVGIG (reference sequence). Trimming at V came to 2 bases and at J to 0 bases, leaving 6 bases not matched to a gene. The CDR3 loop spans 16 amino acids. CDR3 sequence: CAWSWDRGGTNYGYTF. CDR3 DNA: TGTGCCTGGAGTTGGGACAGGGGAGGTACTAACTATGGCTACACCTTC.